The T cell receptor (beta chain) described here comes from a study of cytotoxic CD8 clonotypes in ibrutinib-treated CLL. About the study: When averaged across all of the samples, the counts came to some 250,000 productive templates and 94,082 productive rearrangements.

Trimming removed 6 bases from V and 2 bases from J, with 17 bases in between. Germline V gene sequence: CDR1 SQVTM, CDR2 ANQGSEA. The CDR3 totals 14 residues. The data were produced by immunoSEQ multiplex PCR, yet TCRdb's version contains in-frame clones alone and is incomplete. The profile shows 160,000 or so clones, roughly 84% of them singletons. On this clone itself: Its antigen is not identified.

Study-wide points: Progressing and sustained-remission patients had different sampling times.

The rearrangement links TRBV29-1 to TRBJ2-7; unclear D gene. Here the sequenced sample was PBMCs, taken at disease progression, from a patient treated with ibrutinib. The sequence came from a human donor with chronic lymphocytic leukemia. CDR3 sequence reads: CSVLSGPPPYEQYF. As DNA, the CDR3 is TGCAGCGTCCTCTCAGGCCCTCCCCCCTACGAGCAGTACTTC.